The clone carrying this TCR beta chain came up a few times. Its antigen is unknown. V trimming: 1 base; J trimming: 5 bases; junction bases outside the gene matches: 9. The CDR3 loop spans 16 amino acids. The V gene's germline CDR1 is SGHKS and CDR2 YYEKEE (reference sequence). The data belong to a study of blood T cells in healthy people across ages. Findings and caveats of the study: One million T cells yielded diversity estimates that were considered underestimates.

A second PCR of 7 to 11 cycles used a sample-barcoded 5' primer and a J-beta primer mix. A single record per CDR3 protein comes from TCRdb applying MiXCR to the 5' RACE reads. The table lists some 1.4 million distinct CDR3 sequences, around two fifths of them singletons. The chain couples TRBV5-5 to TRBJ1-2; 9 bases match TRBD1. The source of this sequence is a woman aged 18-29 years in good health. Specimen: blood. As DNA, the CDR3 is TGTGCCAGCAGCTTGTCTTGGGACAGGGAGCTTTATGGCTACACCTTC. This gives the protein CASSLSWDRELYGYTF.